This note documents a single T cell receptor (beta chain) sequence. Its matching antigen is unknown. Genomic DNA of each subset was evenly split across several immunoSEQ plates. DNA at 200 ng, some 31,000 T cell genomes, went into sorted-subset replicate PCRs. Libraries were prepared by immunoSEQ multiplex PCR; TCRdb keeps only in-frame clonotypes and omits some of them. The sample shows some 2 million clones, just under 95% of them seen only once. The data derive from a study of shared clonotypes between healthy human individuals. The study, taken as a whole, reports: Rarefaction analysis demonstrated incomplete sorted-subset sequencing notwithstanding large depth.

Germline V CDR1 and CDR2: WSHSY, SAAADI. This CDR3 contains 13 residues. Germline trimming cut 2 bases from V and 11 bases from J; bases unmatched to any gene: 1. Naive CD8 isolation took CD45RO-negative cells positively selected for CCR7 and excluded terminally differentiated effector memory CD45RA+ cells. Input material: naive CD8+ T cells sorted from blood. The chain combines TRBV10-2 with TRBJ2-4, with TRBD2 matching over 12 bases. This clonotype was obtained from a man aged 18 to 29 in good health. This CDR3 reads CASSEPSGRVQYF. The CDR3, as DNA: TGCGCCAGCAGTGAGCCTAGCGGGAGGGTTCAGTACTTC.